The 21 T cell receptor beta chains below all came from one sample that was sequenced in a study of blood T cell repertoires in COVID-19. The table came from immunoSEQ multiplex PCR; TCRdb's copy has only in-frame clones and leaves some out. Counted here are 500,000 to 600,000 clones, about 88% occurring once; the ten biggest clones make up 7.8%. Sequencing was performed on peripheral blood. The source of these receptors is a woman aged 45-65 years with COVID-19, enrolled during active disease.

This clone was detected only a few times. This chain connects TRBV7-9 to TRBJ1-1; TRBD1 might be the D (5 bases). V was clipped by 7 bases and J by 2 bases, with 14 bases between them. CDR1 is SEHNR and CDR2 is FQNEAQ in the germline V gene (reference sequence). This CDR3 comprises 14 residues. CDR3 protein: CASNLDTTNTEAFF. The DNA for the CDR3 is TGTGCCAGCAACCTGGACACTACTAACACTGAAGCTTTCTTT.

This chain links TRBV2 with TRBJ2-7; D unclear. Looked up from germline, CDR1 is SNHLY and CDR2 is FYNNEI. This CDR3 is built from 10 residues. The ends were cut back, 6 bases at V and 4 bases at J, with 4 bases in the middle. The CDR3 sequence: CASSGYEQYF. The CDR3 nucleotides read TGTGCCAGCAGCGGGTACGAGCAGTACTTC.

In this sample, this clone turned up once. This chain joins TRBV15 and TRBJ2-7; 12 bases line up with TRBD1. Germline V gene data show CDR1 as LNHNV and CDR2 as YYDKDF (reference sequence). V trimming: 8 bases; J trimming: 4 bases; junction bases outside the gene matches: 9. The CDR3 has 15 residues. The CDR3 coding sequence is TGTGCCACCTTCCCCCGGGACAGGGGGCCATACGAGCAGTACTTC. Protein sequence: CATFPRDRGPYEQYF.

This chain uses TRBV5-4 with TRBJ1-1; D unclear. The CDR3 consists of 13 residues. Germline CDR1 is SGHNT and CDR2 is YYREEE (reference sequence). V was clipped by 5 bases and J by 6 bases, with 14 bases between them. The CDR3 sequence is CASSFDEVAEAFF. CDR3 DNA: TGTGCCAGCAGTTTCGACGAGGTCGCTGAAGCTTTCTTT.

The rearrangement joins TRBV25-1 to TRBJ1-1; D gene ambiguous. The CDR3 is 13 residues long. CDR1 MGHDK and CDR2 SYGVNS come from the germline V gene. Between the trimmed V and J ends, which lost 3 bases and 3 bases, there was a span of 8 bases. CDR3 coding DNA: TGTGCCAGCAGTGAGGCAGGCGACACTGAAGCTTTCTTT. It translates to CASSEAGDTEAFF.

The rearrangement links TRBV7-2 to TRBJ2-7; possibly TRBD2 for D (5 bases). V was trimmed by 1 base and J by 6 bases, leaving 7 bases between them. Germline CDR1 and CDR2: SGHTA and FQGNSA. CDR3 length equals 12 residues. The CDR3 sequence: CASSLGGIEQYF. The CDR3 DNA reads as TGTGCCAGCAGCTTAGGAGGGATCGAGCAGTACTTC.

The V gene is TRBV27, the J gene TRBJ1-1; D not certain. The CDR3 has 15 amino acids. Trimming took off 3 bases at V and 3 bases at J, with 14 bases between the two ends. The germline V gene encodes CDR1 MNHEY and CDR2 SMNVEV (reference sequence). DNA for the CDR3: TGTGCCAGCAGTTTTCTGTCAGATCCCTACACTGAAGCTTTCTTT. Its protein product is CASSFLSDPYTEAFF.

The chain is built from TRBV30 and TRBJ1-1; a weak D match, TRBD1 (5 bases). V lost 3 bases and J 7 bases, leaving 9 bases between the germline ends. CDR3 length: 11 residues. Germline loops: CDR1 GTSNPN, CDR2 SVGIG (reference sequence). The CDR3 sequence is CAWRQGIEAFF. CDR3 sequence (DNA): TGTGCCTGGAGGCAGGGTATTGAAGCTTTCTTT.

The genes are TRBV6-5 and TRBJ1-1, with 10 bases aligning to TRBD1. Germline V gene lookup returns CDR1 MNHEY and CDR2 SVGAGI. This CDR3 has 14 amino acids. V dropped 6 bases and J dropped 8; count of bases not matched to a gene: 9. In DNA form, the CDR3 reads TGTGCCAGCAGAAAGGGACAGGGGTCCACCGAAGCTTTCTTT. Translating gives CASRKGQGSTEAFF.

In its sample, this clone was seen a few times. This chain joins TRBV7-9 and TRBJ1-6; D may be TRBD1 (5 bases). V gave up 5 bases and J gave up 7 bases, with 15 bases separating them. CDR3 size: 15 residues. The germline V gene has CDR1 SEHNR and CDR2 FQNEAQ (reference sequence). The CDR3 loop reads CASSTPGLQNSPLHF. The CDR3 DNA reads as TGTGCCAGCAGCACTCCGGGACTCCAAAATTCACCCCTCCACTTT.

The chain carries TRBV2 and TRBJ1-2, with D perhaps TRBD1 (6 bases). V gave up 11 bases and J gave up 6 bases, with 13 bases separating them. CDR1 and CDR2 from the germline V gene are SNHLY and FYNNEI. The CDR3 is 11 residues long. CDR3 in amino acids: CAPKGEHGYTF. The CDR3 bases are TGTGCCCCCAAGGGGGAGCATGGCTACACCTTC.

In DNA form, the CDR3 reads TGTGCCAGCAGCTTGAGGCGGGGGGCAACAGATACGCAGTATTTT. Translation: CASSLRRGATDTQYF. This rearrangement joins TRBV11-3 to TRBJ2-3; 8 nucleotides agree with TRBD2. With 3 bases clipped from V and 3 bases from J, the junction kept 5 bases outside the gene matches. Germline CDR1 and CDR2: SGHNT and YENEEA. The CDR3 has 15 residues.

The rearrangement uses TRBV7-9 and TRBJ1-4; D uncertain. This CDR3 region has 16 residues. Germline assignment: CDR1 SEHNR and CDR2 FQNEAQ (reference sequence). Trimming stripped 4 bases from V and 8 bases from J, with 20 bases between. CDR3 loop: CASSSTSSSRGEKLFF. The CDR3 DNA reads as TGTGCCAGCAGCTCAACGAGCTCCTCAAGAGGGGAAAAACTGTTTTTT.

The CDR3 protein is CASSRPGGENSPLHF. Written as DNA, the CDR3 is TGTGCCAGCAGCCGCCCAGGGGGTGAGAATTCACCCCTCCACTTT. V gene TRBV6-5 combines with J gene TRBJ1-6; TRBD1 agrees at 7 bases. The CDR3 runs to 15 residues. The junction had 9 bases not matched to a gene; V was cut back by 6 bases and J by 7 bases. Germline assignment: CDR1 MNHEY and CDR2 SVGAGI.

J is TRBJ1-4 and V is TRBV6-6; D unclear. Trimming stripped 6 bases from V and 6 bases from J, with 5 bases between. This CDR3 region has 11 residues. The germline V gene encodes CDR1 MNHNY and CDR2 SVGAGI (reference sequence). CDR3 in DNA: TGTGCCAGCAGCTATTATGAAAAACTGTTTTTT. Its translation: CASSYYEKLFF.

V gene TRBV6-6 combines with J gene TRBJ2-3, with D possibly matching TRBD2 (5 bases). The germline V gene has CDR1 MNHNY and CDR2 SVGAGI (reference sequence). The CDR3 is made up of 13 amino acids. Trimming took 4 bases from V and 3 from J, leaving 8 bases between them. CDR3 in DNA: TGTGCCAGCAGTTCCCCGGGGACAGATACGCAGTATTTT. This gives the protein CASSSPGTDTQYF.

The chain recombines TRBV11-2 with TRBJ1-2; D perhaps matches TRBD1 (5 bases). The CDR3 extends over 14 amino acids. Germline V gene sequence: CDR1 SGHAT, CDR2 FQNNGV. V lost 5 bases and J lost 1, with 11 bases in between. CDR3 loop: CASSIGALNYGYTF. CDR3 sequence (DNA): TGTGCCAGCAGCATAGGGGCGCTTAACTATGGCTACACCTTC.

The V and J genes are TRBV18 and TRBJ2-1, with a weak D call TRBD1 (6 bases). CDR1 and CDR2 from the germline V gene are KGHSH and LQKENI. This CDR3 spans 14 amino acids. V was clipped by 6 bases and J by 3 bases, with 12 bases between them. The CDR3 DNA sequence: TGTGCCAGCTCGGACGTAGGGGGCTACAATGAGCAGTTCTTC. As protein: CASSDVGGYNEQFF.

Note on this clone: The same CDR3 arises from other DNA sequences in this sample as well. The chain employs TRBV5-4 and TRBJ2-3; 8 bases are shared with TRBD1. The CDR3 covers 15 residues. V shed 1 base, J shed 3 bases, and the junction held 4 bases outside the gene matches. Germline CDR1 is SGHNT and CDR2 is YYREEE (reference sequence). DNA for the CDR3: TGTGCCAGCAGCTTGCCAGGACAGGGAACAGATACGCAGTATTTT. Translating it yields CASSLPGQGTDTQYF.

V and J are TRBV30 and TRBJ1-4, with D tentatively TRBD1 (6 bases). V lost 6 bases and J 4 bases, leaving 15 bases between the germline ends. Germline-derived CDR1 and CDR2 are GTSNPN and SVGIG (reference sequence). This CDR3 has 14 residues. The CDR3 coding sequence is TGTGCCTGCAACAGGGAAAGTATTAATGAAAAACTGTTTTTT. It yields the protein CACNRESINEKLFF.

CDR3 in amino acids: CASKGRGTGELFF. CDR3 nucleotide sequence: TGTGCCAGCAAAGGCAGGGGGACCGGGGAGCTGTTTTTT. The rearrangement links TRBV6-5 to TRBJ2-2, with TRBD1 identical over 7 bases. The ends lost 7 bases at V and 5 bases at J; junction bases unmatched: 4. The CDR3 contains 13 residues. CDR1 is MNHEY, CDR2 SVGAGI, per germline.